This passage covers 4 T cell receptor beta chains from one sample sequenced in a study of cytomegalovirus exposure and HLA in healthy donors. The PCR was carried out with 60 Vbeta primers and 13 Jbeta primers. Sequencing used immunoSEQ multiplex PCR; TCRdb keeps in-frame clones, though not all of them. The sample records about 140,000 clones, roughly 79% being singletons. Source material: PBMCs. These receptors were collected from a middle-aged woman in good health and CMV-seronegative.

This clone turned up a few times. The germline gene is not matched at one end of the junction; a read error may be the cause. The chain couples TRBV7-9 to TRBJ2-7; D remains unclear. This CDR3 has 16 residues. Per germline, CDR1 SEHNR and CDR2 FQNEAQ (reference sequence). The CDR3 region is CSSSLGSSGSSYEQYF. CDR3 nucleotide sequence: TGTTCCAGCAGCTTAGGGTCCTCAGGTTCCTCCTACGAGCAGTACTTC.

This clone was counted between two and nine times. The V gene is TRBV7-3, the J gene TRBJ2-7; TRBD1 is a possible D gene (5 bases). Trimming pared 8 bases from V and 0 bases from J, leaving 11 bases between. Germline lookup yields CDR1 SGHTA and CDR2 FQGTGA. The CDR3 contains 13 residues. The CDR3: CASGKGSSYEQYF. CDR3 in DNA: TGTGCCAGCGGTAAGGGGTCCTCCTACGAGCAGTACTTC.

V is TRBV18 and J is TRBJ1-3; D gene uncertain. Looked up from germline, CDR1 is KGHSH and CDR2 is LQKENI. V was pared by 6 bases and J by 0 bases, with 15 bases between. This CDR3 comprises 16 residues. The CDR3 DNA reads TGTGCCAGCTCTGACAAGCGGGCGAGCTCTGGAAACACCATATATTTT. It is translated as CASSDKRASSGNTIYF.

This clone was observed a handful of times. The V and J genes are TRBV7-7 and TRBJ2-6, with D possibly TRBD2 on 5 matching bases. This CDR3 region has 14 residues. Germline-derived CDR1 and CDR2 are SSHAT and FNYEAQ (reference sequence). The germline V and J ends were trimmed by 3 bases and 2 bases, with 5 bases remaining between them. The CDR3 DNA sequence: TGTGCCAGCAGCTTCGGGACTGGGGCCAACGTCCTGACTTTC. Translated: CASSFGTGANVLTF. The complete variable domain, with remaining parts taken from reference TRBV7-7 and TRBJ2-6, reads GAGVSQSPRYKVTKRGQDVTLRCDPISSHATLYWYQQALGQGPEFLTYFNYEAQPDKSGLPSDRFSAERPEGSISTLTIQRTEQRDSAMYRCASSFGTGANVLTFGAGSRLTVL.